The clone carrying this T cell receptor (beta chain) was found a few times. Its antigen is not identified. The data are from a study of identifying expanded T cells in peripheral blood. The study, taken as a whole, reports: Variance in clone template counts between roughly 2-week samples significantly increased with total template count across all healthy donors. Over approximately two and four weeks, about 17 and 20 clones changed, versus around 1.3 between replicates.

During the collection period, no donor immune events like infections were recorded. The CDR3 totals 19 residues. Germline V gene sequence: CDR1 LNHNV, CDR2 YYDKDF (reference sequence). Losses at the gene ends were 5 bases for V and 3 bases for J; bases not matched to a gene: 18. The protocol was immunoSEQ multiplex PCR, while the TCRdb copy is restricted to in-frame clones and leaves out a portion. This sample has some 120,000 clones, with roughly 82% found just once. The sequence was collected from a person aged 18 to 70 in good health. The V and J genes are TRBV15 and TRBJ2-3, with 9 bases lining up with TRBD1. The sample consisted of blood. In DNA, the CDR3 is TGTGCCACCAGCCGGGGACAGGGCGCGGGCGGCGTCGCGACAGATACGCAGTATTTT. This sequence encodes CATSRGQGAGGVATDTQYF.